The 11 T cell receptor beta chains below come from one sample, sequenced in a study of cytomegalovirus exposure and HLA in healthy donors (TCRdb year 2017). Libraries were constructed by the immunoSEQ multiplex PCR assay. This is the immuneACCESS table as TCRdb keeps it, with only in-frame sequences that have V and J called. A part of the clones is gone; compared with another copy, unresolved V genes explain less than half, and the rest is unexplained. The sample data list fewer than 250,000 clones, and 80% to 90% of these were observed just once. The ten largest account for 1.5% to 2.5% of the sample. Sequencing was carried out using PBMCs. The receptors here all came from a woman between 18 and 29 years old in good health and CMV-seropositive.

This clone was seen a few times. This rearrangement joins TRBV29-1 to TRBJ2-7; 7 positions agree with TRBD1. Germline assignment: CDR1 SQVTM and CDR2 ANQGSEA. The CDR3 totals 13 residues. The V segment lost 5 bases and the J segment 1 base; nucleotides outside the gene matches: 5. DNA of the CDR3: TGCAGCGTTCTCTCGACAGGGTCCTACGAGCAGTACTTC. Translation gives CSVLSTGSYEQYF.

The chain has TRBV11-2 and TRBJ2-7, with 7 bases aligning to TRBD2. Trimming cost V 0 bases and J 4 bases; bases outside gene matches: 9. CDR3 size: 16 residues. CDR1 is SGHAT and CDR2 is FQNNGV in the germline V gene. In DNA form, the CDR3 reads TGTGCCAGCAGCTTAGAGGGCGGGAGTAACCCATACGAGCAGTACTTC. Protein sequence: CASSLEGGSNPYEQYF.

This clone was detected only once. At one end, the junction sequence differs from germline, possibly due to a read error. The sample carries other DNA sequences with the same CDR3. CDR3 in amino acids: CASSLAGYQPQHF. As DNA, the CDR3 is TGCGCCAGCAGTTTGGCGGGGTATCAGCCCCAGCATTTT. The genes are TRBV5-1 and TRBJ1-5; D is ambiguous. CDR3 length equals 13 residues. The germline CDR1 and CDR2 sequences are SGHRS and YFSETQ.

CDR3 in amino acids: CASTWGRDWYEQYF. DNA for the CDR3: TGTGCCAGCACTTGGGGCCGGGACTGGTACGAGCAGTACTTC. The chain joins TRBV11-1 to TRBJ2-7, with TRBD2 as a possible D gene (6 bases). Per germline, CDR1 SGHAT and CDR2 FQDESV (reference sequence). The CDR3 has 14 residues. Trimming took off 7 bases at V and 4 bases at J, with 17 bases between the two ends.

The chain is built from TRBV27 and TRBJ1-5, with TRBD1 matching over 9 bases. The CDR3 has 15 residues. Germline V gene data show CDR1 as MNHEY and CDR2 as SMNVEV (reference sequence). J gave up 5 bases and V 6 bases, and 8 bases lay outside the gene matches. For the CDR3, the DNA is TGTGCCAGCAGCCCTTATCGACAGGGGGATCAGCCCCAGCATTTT. It yields the protein CASSPYRQGDQPQHF.

Written as DNA, the CDR3 is TGTGCCAGCAGTTACCCAGGGAATTCGGAGACCCAGTACTTC. Residues: CASSYPGNSETQYF. This chain uses TRBV28 with TRBJ2-5, with D perhaps TRBD1 (5 bases). V lost 4 bases, J lost 5 bases, and 14 bases lay in between. The length of the CDR3 is 14 residues. Germline V gene lookup returns CDR1 MDHEN and CDR2 SYDVKM. Full variable domain (missing parts from reference TRBV28 and TRBJ2-5): DVKVTQSSRYLVKRTGEKVFLECVQDMDHENMFWYRQDPGLGLRLIYFSYDVKMKEKGDIPEGYSVSREKKERFSLILESASTNQTSMYLCASSYPGNSETQYFGPGTRLLVL.

The V and J genes are TRBV4-1 and TRBJ2-1; D ambiguous. Germline CDR1 is MGHRA and CDR2 is YSYEKL. Trimming removed 1 base at V and 10 bases at J, with 5 bases between. This CDR3 is 11 amino acids long. CDR3 region: CASSQAREQFF. In nucleotides, the CDR3 is TGCGCCAGCAGCCAAGCGAGAGAGCAGTTCTTC.

The chain employs TRBV25-1 and TRBJ2-1; 7 bases agree with TRBD2. Germline values: CDR1 MGHDK, CDR2 SYGVNS. This CDR3 has 14 residues. After removal of 4 bases from V and 2 bases from J, the junction contained 2 bases not matched to a gene. CDR3 DNA: TGTGCCAGCAGTGTACTAGCGCCCTACAATGAGCAGTTCTTC. Its protein is CASSVLAPYNEQFF.

The chain joins TRBV29-1 to TRBJ2-1; 7 bases are shared with TRBD2. The CDR3 has 14 amino acids. V dropped 5 bases and J dropped 0; count of bases not matched to a gene: 4. CDR1 and CDR2 from the germline V gene are SQVTM and ANQGSEA. CDR3 residues: CSVTWTSSYNEQFF. DNA of the CDR3: TGCAGCGTTACTTGGACTAGCTCCTACAATGAGCAGTTCTTC.

The J gene is TRBJ1-5, the V gene TRBV19; TRBD1 matches 7 bases. The CDR3 is 14 amino acids. The germline V gene encodes CDR1 LNHDA and CDR2 SQIVND (reference sequence). V shed 11 bases and J 1 base; nucleotides not matched to a gene: 8. This chain's CDR3 is CAVTGSGSNQPQHF. The CDR3 DNA is TGTGCCGTGACAGGGTCGGGGAGCAATCAGCCCCAGCATTTT.

The chain has TRBV6-5 and TRBJ1-1; a possible D gene is TRBD1 (5 bases). Trimming pared 10 bases from V and 4 bases from J, leaving 10 bases between. Germline V gene lookup returns CDR1 MNHEY and CDR2 SVGAGI. The CDR3 has 11 amino acids. The CDR3 DNA is TGTGCCACCGCAAGGGGCACTGAAGCTTTCTTT. Its translation: CATARGTEAFF.